This T cell receptor (beta chain) was recorded in a study of blood T cell repertoires in COVID-19 (dated by TCRdb to about 2020). Looking at the study overall: Samples from collaborators originated in the United States, Italy and Spain and spanned both the acute and convalescent phases of COVID-19. The prospective study material was composed of cDNA or gDNA derived from T cells, B-cell-depleted T cells, or PBMCs. The dataset comprised deeply sampled blood TCRbeta repertoires from subjects exposed to, actively infected with, or recovered from COVID-19. Nearly every sample came with metadata listing a de-identified subject ID, COVID-19 status, age in years and sex. Where available, HLA class I and class II types were taken from metadata supplied by the sample provider and were not determined by assay-based typing. The repertoires were released in a freely available public database intended as a resource for research on the immune response to SARS-CoV-2. The samples were drawn from the first 160 participants of the ongoing ImmuneRACE study and from more than 1,000 subjects provided by 6 global collaborators.

To note about this clone: This receptor's antigen is unknown. Nothing much larger sits one base from this clone, and base qualities are not available.

Taken from cysteine to phenylalanine, the CDR3 has 14 residues. Here the CDR3 DNA is all that survives: 42 bases in frame from base 1. The junction shows trimming of 2 bases on V and 4 bases on J, and the gene matches do not reach 0 bases of it. CDR1 and CDR2, looked up from the germline V gene, are MDHEN and SYDVKM. TCRbeta CDR3 regions were amplified from genomic DNA using the immunoSEQ Assay, a bias-controlled multiplex PCR. As for how the authors treated the data: Nucleated cell counts per sample were estimated from amplification of reference gene primers within the assay. To quantify the absolute abundance of each unique TCRbeta CDR3 rearrangement, sequence reads were collapsed and filtered. For each sample, productive Simpson clonality was calculated as the square root of Simpson's diversity index across productive rearrangements. The immuneACCESS repertoire file appears here via TCRdb, limited to in-frame rearrangements. These files lack a portion of the clones; in checked studies, under half of the deficit traces to unresolved V genes, and the cause of the others is not known. The V and J calls and clone size were taken over from that table, and D and trimming were inferred from the DNA. This sample gives some 60,000 clones in total; roughly 88% of them show up just once. Approximately 4.3% of the sample lies in the top ten.

Overall study outcomes, separate from this receptor: The amount of clinical and demographic metadata varied by source and participant and was provided uncurated.

Each collaborating institution followed its own protocols to collect whole blood in K2EDTA tubes. Collaborator samples were shipped for TCRbeta analysis as frozen whole blood, isolated PBMCs, or DNA extracted from either sample type. The chain is made from TRBV28 and TRBJ2-1, and 9 junction bases match TRBD2. This TCR derives from a man aged 60 to 69 with acute or convalescent COVID-19. The source material was peripheral blood. The DNA is as follows: TGTGCCAGCAGTTTAGCGGGAGGGTACAATGAGCAGTTCTTC. Its translation reads: CASSLAGGYNEQFF. The CDR3 plus the reference TRBV28 and TRBJ2-1 genes for the other parts give the full variable domain: DVKVTQSSRYLVKRTGEKVFLECVQDMDHENMFWYRQDPGLGLRLIYFSYDVKMKEKGDIPEGYSVSREKKERFSLILESASTNQTSMYLCASSLAGGYNEQFFGPGTRLTVL.